The rows below give T cell receptor beta chains drawn from one sample of a study of shared clonotypes between healthy human individuals. Generated by immunoSEQ multiplex PCR, the TCRdb table keeps only in-frame clones and is missing some. This table has over a million clones, about 84% appearing once. Sequencing input: memory CD4+ T cells from PBMCs. The receptor source for this set is a man aged 18 to 35 in good health. Some clones in this sample may be carry-over from other donors' samples. Each CDR3 is given with its conserved first and last residue. A D gene is named only where the DNA matches it firmly. Clone size is not always given. Where it is, it says once, few, many or a class for expanded clones.

TRBJ1-5	-	TRBV4-2	TRBD1	TGTGCCAGCAGCCAAGCCCAAGGTCTAAACAGGGGCCAGCAGCCCCAGCATTTT	CASSQAQGLNRGQQPQHF
TRBJ2-7	many	TRBV18	-	TGTGCCAGCTCACCGGGACAAACCTACGAGCAGTACTTC	CASSPGQTYEQYF
TRBJ1-1	few	TRBV5-1	-	TGCGCCAGCAGTTCTCAGGGAGGCGGCACTGAAGCTTTCTTT	CASSSQGGGTEAFF
TRBJ1-5	-	TRBV28	-	TGTGCCAGCCTTTACAGGGAATTGGGCAATCAGCCCCAGCATTTT	CASLYRELGNQPQHF
TRBJ2-2	-	TRBV9	-	TGTGCCAGCAGCGGGACTACCAACACCGGGGAGCTGTTTTTT	CASSGTTNTGELFF
TRBJ2-6	many	TRBV4-2	TRBD1	TGTGCCAGCAGCCACGGACAGGGTAGCTCTGGGGCCAACGTCCTGACTTTC	CASSHGQGSSGANVLTF
TRBJ1-2	-	TRBV9	TRBD1	TGTGCCAGCAGCGTTGGACAGGGGACCGGTCTTTTTGGCTACACCTTC	CASSVGQGTGLFGYTF
TRBJ1-3	few	TRBV28	-	TGTGCCAGCAGTAACCTATGGGGGTCTGGAAACACCATATATTTT	CASSNLWGSGNTIYF
TRBJ1-2	-	TRBV11-2	-	TGTGCCAGCAGCTCCAACCGGGACAACTATGGCTACACCTTC	CASSSNRDNYGYTF
TRBJ1-2	-	TRBV4-3	-	TGCGCCAGCAGCCAAGAAGTGCACTATGGCTACACCTTC	CASSQEVHYGYTF